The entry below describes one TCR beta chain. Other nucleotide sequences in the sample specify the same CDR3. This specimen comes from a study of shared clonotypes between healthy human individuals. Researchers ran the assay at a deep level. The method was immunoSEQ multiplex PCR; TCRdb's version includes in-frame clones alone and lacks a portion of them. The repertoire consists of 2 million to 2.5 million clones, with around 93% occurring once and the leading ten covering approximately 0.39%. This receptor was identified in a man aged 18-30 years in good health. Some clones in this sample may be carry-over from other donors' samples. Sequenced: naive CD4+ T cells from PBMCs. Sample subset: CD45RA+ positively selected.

The CDR3 nucleotides are TGTGCCAGCAGCTTAGGACGAGATCAGCCCCAGCATTTT. Protein product: CASSLGRDQPQHF. The chain is built from TRBV7-3 and TRBJ1-5; D call uncertain. The V and J ends lost 2 bases and 5 bases respectively, with 7 bases between them. CDR3 size: 13 residues. From germline, CDR1 is SGHTA and CDR2 FQGTGA.